The clone carrying this T cell receptor beta chain was observed a few times. Antigen: not known. In germline, CDR1 is ENHRY, CDR2 SYGVKD. V was clipped by 6 bases and J by 3 bases; unmatched bases: 1. This CDR3 region has 12 residues. The data are from a study of beta chain features in type 1 diabetes. The overall study: The patient and healthy donor groups were comparable for age, gender and cell yields. Study-wide results and caveats: More deletions and fewer insertions at VDJ junctions were seen in type 1 diabetes patients.

The sequenced template was cDNA made from the entire isolated RNA. Profiling relied on immunoSEQ multiplex PCR, and the TCRdb table lists in-frame clones only, not all of them. Among about 270,000 clones listed, 12% to 15% were seen once. The chain carries TRBV10-3 and TRBJ2-5; TRBD1 matches at 7 bases. The sequence was obtained from a woman aged 35 to 49 in good health. The sequencing input was naive CD4+ T cells from blood. DNA for the CDR3: TGTGCCATCAGCCAGGGGGAAGAGACCCAGTACTTC. As protein: CAISQGEETQYF.